This T cell receptor (beta chain) was documented in a study of T and B cells in COVID-19 patients. Blood genomic DNA input for TRB amplification was about 250-500 ng. Judged by abundance, this clonotype is medium-sized. BIOMED2 TRB-A/B primer pools were used in multiplex TRB PCR. TCRdb reprocessed the multiplex PCR reads with MiXCR, giving one entry per CDR3 protein. Counted here are about 7,000 distinct CDR3 sequences, approximately 24% occurring once; the ten biggest clones make up over 8.5%. The length of the CDR3 is 15 residues. Trimming left V 1 base short and J 3 bases short, with 9 bases between. Germline V gives CDR1 LNHDA, CDR2 SQIVND (reference sequence).

The sequencing sample was made of blood. The sequence was obtained from a human donor with active COVID-19. This rearrangement joins TRBV19 to TRBJ2-2; D may be TRBD1 (5 bases). The CDR3 DNA sequence: TGTGCCAGTAGTATAGGACAGCTATACACCGGGGAGCTGTTTTTT. Translated: CASSIGQLYTGELFF.